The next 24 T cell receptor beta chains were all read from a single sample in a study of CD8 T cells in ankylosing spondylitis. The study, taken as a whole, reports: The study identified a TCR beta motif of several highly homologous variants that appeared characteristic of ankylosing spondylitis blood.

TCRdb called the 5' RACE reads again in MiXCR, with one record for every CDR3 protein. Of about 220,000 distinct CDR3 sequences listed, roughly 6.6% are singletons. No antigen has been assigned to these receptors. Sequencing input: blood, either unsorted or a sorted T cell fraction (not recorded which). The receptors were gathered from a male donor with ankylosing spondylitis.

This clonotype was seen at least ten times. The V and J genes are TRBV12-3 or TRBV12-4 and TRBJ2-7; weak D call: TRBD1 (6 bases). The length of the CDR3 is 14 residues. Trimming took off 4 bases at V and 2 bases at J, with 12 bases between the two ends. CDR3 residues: CASSSNDRTYEQYF. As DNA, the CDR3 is TGTGCCAGCAGTTCCAACGACAGGACCTACGAGCAGTACTTC.

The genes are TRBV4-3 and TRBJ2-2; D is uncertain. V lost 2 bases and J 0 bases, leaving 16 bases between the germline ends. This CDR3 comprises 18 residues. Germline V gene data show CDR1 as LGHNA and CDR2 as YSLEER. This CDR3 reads CASSQFVAKTPNTGELFF. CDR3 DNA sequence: TGCGCCAGCAGCCAATTTGTGGCCAAGACCCCGAACACCGGGGAGCTGTTTTTT.

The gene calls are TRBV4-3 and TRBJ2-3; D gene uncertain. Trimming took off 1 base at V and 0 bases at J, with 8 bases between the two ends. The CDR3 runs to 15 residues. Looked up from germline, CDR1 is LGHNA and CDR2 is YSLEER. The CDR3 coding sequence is TGCGCCAGCAGCCAAGGTTCTTCTAGCACAGATACGCAGTATTTT. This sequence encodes CASSQGSSSTDTQYF.

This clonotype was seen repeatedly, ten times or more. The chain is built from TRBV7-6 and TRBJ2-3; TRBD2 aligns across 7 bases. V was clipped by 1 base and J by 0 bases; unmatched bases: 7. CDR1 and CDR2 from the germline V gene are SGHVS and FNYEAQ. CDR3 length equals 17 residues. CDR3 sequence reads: CASSLEAGVPSTDTQYF. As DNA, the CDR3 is TGTGCCAGCAGCTTAGAGGCGGGGGTCCCGAGCACAGATACGCAGTATTTT. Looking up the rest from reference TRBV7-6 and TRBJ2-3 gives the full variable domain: GAGVSQSPRYKVTKRGQDVALRCDPISGHVSLYWYRQALGQGPEFLTYFNYEAQQDKSGLPNDRFSAERPEGSISTLTIQRTEQRDSAMYRCASSLEAGVPSTDTQYFGPGTRLTVL.

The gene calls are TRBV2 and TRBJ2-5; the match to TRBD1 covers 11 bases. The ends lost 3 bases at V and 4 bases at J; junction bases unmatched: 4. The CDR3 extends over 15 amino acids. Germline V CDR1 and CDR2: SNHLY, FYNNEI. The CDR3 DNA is TGTGCCAGCAGTGACGGGACAGGGGGAAGAGAGACCCAGTACTTC. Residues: CASSDGTGGRETQYF.

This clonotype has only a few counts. As DNA, the CDR3 is TGTGCCAGCATGGGACTAGTTTCCTACAATGAGCAGTTCTTC. This gives the protein CASMGLVSYNEQFF. This rearrangement joins TRBV6-1 to TRBJ2-1, with 8 bases fitting TRBD2. The V gene end was trimmed by 7 bases and the J gene end by 1 base; junction bases not matched to a gene: 3. This CDR3 region has 14 residues. The germline gives CDR1 MNHNS, CDR2 SASEGT.

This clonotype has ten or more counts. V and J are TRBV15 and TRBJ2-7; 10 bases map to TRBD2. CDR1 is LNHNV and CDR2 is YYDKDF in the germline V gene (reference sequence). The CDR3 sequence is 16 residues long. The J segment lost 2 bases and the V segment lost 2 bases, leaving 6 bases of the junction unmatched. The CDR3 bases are TGTGCCACCAGCAGAACGGTTCTAGCGGGAGCCTACGAGCAGTACTTC. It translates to CATSRTVLAGAYEQYF.

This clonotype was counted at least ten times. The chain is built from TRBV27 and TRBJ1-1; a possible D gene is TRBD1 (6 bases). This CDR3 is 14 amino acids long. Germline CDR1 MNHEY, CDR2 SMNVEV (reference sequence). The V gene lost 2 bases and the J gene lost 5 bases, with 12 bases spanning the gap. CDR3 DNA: TGTGCCAGCAGTTTACCAGGGGCAAGGACTGAAGCTTTCTTT. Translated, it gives CASSLPGARTEAFF.

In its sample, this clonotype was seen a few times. CDR3: CASSLKVAGIQETQYF. DNA of the CDR3: TGTGCCAGCAGCTTGAAGGTGGCAGGAATCCAAGAGACCCAGTACTTC. This chain uses TRBV5-4 with TRBJ2-5; D is unclear. Germline assignment: CDR1 SGHNT and CDR2 YYREEE (reference sequence). V gave up 1 base and J gave up 1 base, with 14 bases separating them. This CDR3 is 16 amino acids long.

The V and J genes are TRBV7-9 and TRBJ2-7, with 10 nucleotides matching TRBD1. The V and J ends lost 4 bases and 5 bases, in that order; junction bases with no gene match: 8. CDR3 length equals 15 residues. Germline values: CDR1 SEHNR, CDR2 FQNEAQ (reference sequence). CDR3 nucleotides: TGTGCCAGCAGCTACGCCCGGGACAGGGGCGACGAGCAGTACTTC. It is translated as CASSYARDRGDEQYF.

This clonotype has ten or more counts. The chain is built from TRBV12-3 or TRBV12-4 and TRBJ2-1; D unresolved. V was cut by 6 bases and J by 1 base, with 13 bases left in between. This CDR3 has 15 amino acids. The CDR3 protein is CASRTKTASYNEQFF. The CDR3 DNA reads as TGTGCCAGCAGGACAAAAACAGCTTCCTACAATGAGCAGTTCTTC.

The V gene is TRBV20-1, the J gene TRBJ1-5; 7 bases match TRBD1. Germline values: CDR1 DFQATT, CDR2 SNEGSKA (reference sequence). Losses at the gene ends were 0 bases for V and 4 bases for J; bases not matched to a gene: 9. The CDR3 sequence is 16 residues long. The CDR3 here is CSARDRGTANNQPQHF. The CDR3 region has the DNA TGCAGTGCTAGAGATAGAGGGACAGCGAATAATCAGCCCCAGCATTTT.

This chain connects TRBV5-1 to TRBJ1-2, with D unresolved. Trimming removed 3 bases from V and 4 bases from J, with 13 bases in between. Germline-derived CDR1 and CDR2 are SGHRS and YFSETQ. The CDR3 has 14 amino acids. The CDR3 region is CASSSTGPVYGYTF. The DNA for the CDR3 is TGCGCCAGCAGCTCCACCGGGCCGGTCTATGGCTACACCTTC.

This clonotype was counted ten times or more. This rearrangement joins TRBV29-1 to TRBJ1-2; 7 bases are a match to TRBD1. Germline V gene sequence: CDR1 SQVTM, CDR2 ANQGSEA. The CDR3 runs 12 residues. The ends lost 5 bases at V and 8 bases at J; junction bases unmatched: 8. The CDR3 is CSVRDSARGYTF. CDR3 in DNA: TGCAGCGTTCGGGACAGCGCTAGGGGCTACACCTTC.

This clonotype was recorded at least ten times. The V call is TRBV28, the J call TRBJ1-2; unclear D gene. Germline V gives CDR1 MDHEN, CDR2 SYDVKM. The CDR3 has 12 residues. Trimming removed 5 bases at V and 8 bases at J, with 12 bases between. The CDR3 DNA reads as TGTGCCAGCAGTCTGGGTGGGGAGGGCTACACCTTC. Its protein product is CASSLGGEGYTF.

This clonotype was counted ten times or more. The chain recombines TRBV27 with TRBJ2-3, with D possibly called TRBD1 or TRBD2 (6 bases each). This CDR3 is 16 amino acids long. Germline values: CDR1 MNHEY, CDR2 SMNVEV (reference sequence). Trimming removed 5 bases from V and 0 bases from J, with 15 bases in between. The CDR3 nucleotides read TGTGCCAGCAGTCCATGGGGGGACACAAGCACAGATACGCAGTATTTT. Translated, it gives CASSPWGDTSTDTQYF.

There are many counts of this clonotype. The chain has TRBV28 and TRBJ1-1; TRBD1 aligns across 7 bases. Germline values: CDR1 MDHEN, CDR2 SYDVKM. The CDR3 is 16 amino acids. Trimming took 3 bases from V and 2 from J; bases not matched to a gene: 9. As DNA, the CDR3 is TGTGCCAGCAGTTTTAATTTGAACAGGGGAAACACTGAAGCTTTCTTT. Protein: CASSFNLNRGNTEAFF.

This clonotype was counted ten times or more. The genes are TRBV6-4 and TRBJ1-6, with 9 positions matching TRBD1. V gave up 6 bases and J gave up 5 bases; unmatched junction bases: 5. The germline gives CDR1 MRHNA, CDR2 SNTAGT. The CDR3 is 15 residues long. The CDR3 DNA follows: TGTGCCAGCAGCAGACAGGGGGGTAATAATTCACCCCTCCACTTT. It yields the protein CASSRQGGNNSPLHF.

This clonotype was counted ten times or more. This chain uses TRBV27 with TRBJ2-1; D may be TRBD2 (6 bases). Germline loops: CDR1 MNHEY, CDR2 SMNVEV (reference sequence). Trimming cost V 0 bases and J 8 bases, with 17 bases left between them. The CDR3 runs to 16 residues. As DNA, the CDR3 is TGTGCCAGCAGTTTATCAGCGGGCGCGGGTGTGGATGAGCAGTTCTTC. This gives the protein CASSLSAGAGVDEQFF.

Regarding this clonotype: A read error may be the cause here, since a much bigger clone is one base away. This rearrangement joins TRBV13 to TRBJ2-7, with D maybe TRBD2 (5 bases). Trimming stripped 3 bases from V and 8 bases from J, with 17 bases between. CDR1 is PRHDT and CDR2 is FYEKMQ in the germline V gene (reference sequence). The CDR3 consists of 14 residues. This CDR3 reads CASSFVLTRGQQYF. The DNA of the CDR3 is TGTGCCAGCAGCTTTGTGTTGACTCGCGGGCAGCAGTACTTC.

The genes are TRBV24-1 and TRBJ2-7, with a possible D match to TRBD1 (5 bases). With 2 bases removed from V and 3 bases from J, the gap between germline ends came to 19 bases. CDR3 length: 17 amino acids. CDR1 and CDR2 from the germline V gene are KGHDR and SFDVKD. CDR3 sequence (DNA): TGTGCCACCAGTGATTCTGGACAAGGGATCTACGACTACGAGCAGTACTTC. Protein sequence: CATSDSGQGIYDYEQYF.

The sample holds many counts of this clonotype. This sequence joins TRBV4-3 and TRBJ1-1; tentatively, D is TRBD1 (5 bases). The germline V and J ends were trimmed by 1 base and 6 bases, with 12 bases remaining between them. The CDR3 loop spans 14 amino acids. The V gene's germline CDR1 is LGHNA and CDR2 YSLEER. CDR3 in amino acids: CASSQVEGRAEAFF. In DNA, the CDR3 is TGCGCCAGCAGCCAAGTGGAGGGGCGAGCTGAAGCTTTCTTT.

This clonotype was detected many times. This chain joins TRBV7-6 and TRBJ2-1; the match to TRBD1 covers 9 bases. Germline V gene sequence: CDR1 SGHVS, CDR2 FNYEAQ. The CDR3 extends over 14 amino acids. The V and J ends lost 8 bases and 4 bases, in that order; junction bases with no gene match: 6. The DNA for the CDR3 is TGTGCCAGCCGAAGACAGGGGGGATACAATGAGCAGTTCTTC. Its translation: CASRRQGGYNEQFF.

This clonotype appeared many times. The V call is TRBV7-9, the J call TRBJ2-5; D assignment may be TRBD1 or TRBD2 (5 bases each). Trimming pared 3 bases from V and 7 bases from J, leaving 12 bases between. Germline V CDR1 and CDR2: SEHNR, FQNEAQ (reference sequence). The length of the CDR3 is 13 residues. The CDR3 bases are TGTGCCAGCAGCTTCGGGGCTGGTGGGACCCAGTACTTC. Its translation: CASSFGAGGTQYF.